One and the same sample provided the 4 T cell receptor beta chains below, sequenced in a study of cytomegalovirus exposure and HLA in healthy donors. The PCR contained 60 Vbeta and 13 Jbeta primers. Libraries were prepared by immunoSEQ multiplex PCR; TCRdb keeps only in-frame clonotypes and omits some of them. This repertoire shows about 200,000 clones, around 80% found once; its top ten account for about 3.1%. Source material: PBMCs. These receptors were taken from a man aged 25-40 years in good health and CMV-seronegative.

This clone was observed once. This rearrangement joins TRBV5-6 to TRBJ1-5; unclear D gene. The V end lost 2 bases, the J end lost 5 bases, and 8 bases lay between the germline ends. This CDR3 has 13 residues. Germline V CDR1 and CDR2: SGHDT, YYEEEE. CDR3 loop: CASSLQLDQPQHF. The DNA for the CDR3 is TGTGCCAGCAGCTTACAGTTAGATCAGCCCCAGCATTTT.

A few counts support this clone. The V gene is TRBV7-6, the J gene TRBJ2-5; possible D gene TRBD1, 6 bases. This CDR3 has 14 amino acids. Germline assignment: CDR1 SGHVS and CDR2 FNYEAQ. Trimming took off 2 bases at V and 4 bases at J, with 11 bases between the two ends. The CDR3, as DNA: TGTGCCAGCAGCTTAACTGGACAGAGAGAGACCCAGTACTTC. Amino acid sequence: CASSLTGQRETQYF.

The chain links TRBV7-2 to TRBJ2-3; D gene ambiguous. The CDR3 extends over 12 amino acids. CDR1 is SGHTA and CDR2 is FQGNSA in the germline V gene. The V end lost 2 bases, the J end lost 4 bases, and 4 bases lay between the germline ends. The CDR3 nucleotides are TGTGCCAGCAGCTTATCATCAGATACGCAGTATTTT. The encoded protein is CASSLSSDTQYF.

J is TRBJ1-4 and V is TRBV9, with a possible D match to TRBD1 (5 bases). The CDR3 is 15 amino acids. Looked up from germline, CDR1 is SGDLS and CDR2 is YYNGEE. V was clipped by 4 bases and J by 4 bases, with 14 bases between them. CDR3 nucleotides: TGTGCCAGCAGCCTTAGGGGCAGCCTTAATGAAAAACTGTTTTTT. Translated: CASSLRGSLNEKLFF. The full variable domain, completed using reference TRBV9 and TRBJ1-4, is DSGVTQTPKHLITATGQRVTLRCSPRSGDLSVYWYQQSLDQGLQFLIQYYNGEERAKGNILERFSAQQFPDLHSELNLSSLELGDSALYFCASSLRGSLNEKLFFGSGTQLSVL.